A selection of T cell receptor beta chains follows, all from one sample in a study of Graves' ophthalmopathy and Graves' hyperthyroidism. TCRdb re-analysed the multiplex PCR reads in MiXCR, keeping a single row per CDR3 protein. The data contain about 550,000 distinct CDR3 sequences, less than 45% of them singletons. Sequenced sample: peripheral blood or thyroid tissue (not recorded which). The origin of the receptors is an adult man with Graves' hyperthyroidism. Both conserved end residues are part of each CDR3. Fields, in order: J gene, V gene, D gene, clone size, CDR3 DNA, CDR3 protein. The D gene is left open where the match is weak. Clone size is stated in some rows and not others, as once, few, many or a class when expanded.

j_gene: TRBJ2-5
v_gene: TRBV12-3/TRBV12-4
d_gene: NA
abundance: few
CDR3nt: TGTGCCAGCAGAACATTCCGGGACCCAGCCCGTGGGACCCAGTACTTC
CDR3aa: CASRTFRDPARGTQYF

j_gene: TRBJ2-7
v_gene: TRBV5-5
d_gene: NA
abundance: few
CDR3nt: TGTGCCAGCAGACTTTTCACCGGACAGGAGCAGTACTTC
CDR3aa: CASRLFTGQEQYF

j_gene: TRBJ1-6
v_gene: TRBV6-5
d_gene: NA
abundance: few
CDR3nt: TGTGCCAGCACTGACGGTTATAATTCACCCCTCCACTTT
CDR3aa: CASTDGYNSPLHF

j_gene: TRBJ2-5
v_gene: TRBV5-1
d_gene: NA
abundance: many
CDR3nt: TGCGCCAGCAGCCCCAGACGGCCCCAAGAGACCCAGTACTTC
CDR3aa: CASSPRRPQETQYF

j_gene: TRBJ1-1
v_gene: TRBV30
d_gene: NA
abundance: NA
CDR3nt: TGTGCCTGGCGGACCCCGGGCCCCAGTGAAGCTTTCTTT
CDR3aa: CAWRTPGPSEAFF

j_gene: TRBJ2-6
v_gene: TRBV29-1
d_gene: TRBD1
abundance: many
CDR3nt: TGCAGCGTTGAGGCACAGGGGAGTGGGGCCAACGTCCTGACTTTC
CDR3aa: CSVEAQGSGANVLTF

j_gene: TRBJ2-4
v_gene: TRBV24-1
d_gene: TRBD1
abundance: NA
CDR3nt: TGTGCCACCAGTGATGCACCGGGACAGGGATCTAACATTCAGTACTTC
CDR3aa: CATSDAPGQGSNIQYF

j_gene: TRBJ2-7
v_gene: TRBV15
d_gene: TRBD1
abundance: many
CDR3nt: TGTGCCACCAGCCGAGGGAACAGGGGCCACGAGCAGTACTTC
CDR3aa: CATSRGNRGHEQYF

j_gene: TRBJ2-7
v_gene: TRBV27
d_gene: NA
abundance: NA
CDR3nt: TGTGCCAGCAGTTTCGTTGAGGGGGTAGGGCAGTACTTC
CDR3aa: CASSFVEGVGQYF

j_gene: TRBJ2-2
v_gene: TRBV7-9
d_gene: TRBD2
abundance: many
CDR3nt: TGTGCCAGCAGCCCGGGACTAGTGAGGACCGGGGAGCTGTTTTTT
CDR3aa: CASSPGLVRTGELFF

j_gene: TRBJ2-5
v_gene: TRBV5-1
d_gene: NA
abundance: many
CDR3nt: TGCGCCAGCAGCATAGACAGCGAGGAGACCCAGTACTTC
CDR3aa: CASSIDSEETQYF

j_gene: TRBJ1-2
v_gene: TRBV20-1
d_gene: TRBD1
abundance: many
CDR3nt: TGCAGTGCTAGAGTCCCAGGGGGCGCAATCTATGGCTACACCTTC
CDR3aa: CSARVPGGAIYGYTF

j_gene: TRBJ2-7
v_gene: TRBV7-9
d_gene: TRBD2
abundance: NA
CDR3nt: TGTGCCAGCAGCCTAGCGGTCCGGGAGCAGCACTTC
CDR3aa: CASSLAVREQHF

j_gene: TRBJ2-4
v_gene: TRBV24-1
d_gene: TRBD1
abundance: NA
CDR3nt: TGTGCCACCAGCCCCGGGACAGGGTTCAAAAACATTCAGTACTTC
CDR3aa: CATSPGTGFKNIQYF

j_gene: TRBJ2-2
v_gene: TRBV7-6
d_gene: NA
abundance: NA
CDR3nt: TGTGCCAGCAGCCTAAGCACCACCGGGGAGCTGTTTTTT
CDR3aa: CASSLSTTGELFF

j_gene: TRBJ2-5
v_gene: TRBV2
d_gene: NA
abundance: few
CDR3nt: TGTGCCAGCAGGGAGGTAGGCATGGAAGAGACCCAGTACTTC
CDR3aa: CASREVGMEETQYF

j_gene: TRBJ1-1
v_gene: TRBV7-9
d_gene: TRBD1
abundance: NA
CDR3nt: TGTGCCAGCAGCTTGAGGACAGGGGGCTATGTAACCACTGAAGCTTTCTTT
CDR3aa: CASSLRTGGYVTTEAFF

j_gene: TRBJ2-2
v_gene: TRBV12-3/TRBV12-4
d_gene: NA
abundance: few
CDR3nt: TGTGCCAGCAGTCGACCCCCCAGCGACAGTGTGTATACCGGGGAGCTGTTTTTT
CDR3aa: CASSRPPSDSVYTGELFF

j_gene: TRBJ2-3
v_gene: TRBV20-1
d_gene: TRBD2
abundance: NA
CDR3nt: TGCAGTGCTAGAGATCCGGGAGGCCATCTCACAGATACGCAGTATTTT
CDR3aa: CSARDPGGHLTDTQYF

j_gene: TRBJ2-5
v_gene: TRBV7-3
d_gene: NA
abundance: NA
CDR3nt: TGTGCCAGCAGCTTCCGGGACATTCAAGAGACCCAGTACTTC
CDR3aa: CASSFRDIQETQYF

j_gene: TRBJ1-5
v_gene: TRBV24-1
d_gene: NA
abundance: NA
CDR3nt: TGTGCCACCAGTGCTTCCGGGACCGGCCCCCAGCATTTT
CDR3aa: CATSASGTGPQHF

j_gene: TRBJ2-7
v_gene: TRBV4-2
d_gene: TRBD1
abundance: many
CDR3nt: TGTGCCAGCAGCCAAGATACGGTGGGACAGTACTCCTACGAGCAGTACTTC
CDR3aa: CASSQDTVGQYSYEQYF

j_gene: TRBJ2-5
v_gene: TRBV7-9
d_gene: TRBD2
abundance: many
CDR3nt: TGTGCCAGCAGCGCGGGACTAGCGGGAGGAGAGACCCAGTACTTC
CDR3aa: CASSAGLAGGETQYF

j_gene: TRBJ1-5
v_gene: TRBV20-1
d_gene: NA
abundance: many
CDR3nt: TGCAGTGCTAGAGATGGGGGTAGCAATCAGCCCCAGCATTTT
CDR3aa: CSARDGGSNQPQHF

j_gene: TRBJ1-2
v_gene: TRBV18
d_gene: NA
abundance: many
CDR3nt: TGTGCCAGCTCACCCTCCGGTCTGGTTAACTATGGCTACACCTTC
CDR3aa: CASSPSGLVNYGYTF

j_gene: TRBJ2-2
v_gene: TRBV9
d_gene: NA
abundance: NA
CDR3nt: TGTGCCAGCAGCGTAGGGTCAGGGAGCACCGGGGAGCTGTTTTTT
CDR3aa: CASSVGSGSTGELFF

j_gene: TRBJ1-6
v_gene: TRBV12-3/TRBV12-4
d_gene: NA
abundance: few
CDR3nt: TGTGCCAGCAGTACTCGCCCGGCGGGGCTAAGGAATTCACCCCTCCACTTT
CDR3aa: CASSTRPAGLRNSPLHF

j_gene: TRBJ2-7
v_gene: TRBV24-1
d_gene: TRBD1
abundance: many
CDR3nt: TGTGCCACCAAGATACGGGACAGCGAAAGGACCAGGTACGAGCAGTACTTC
CDR3aa: CATKIRDSERTRYEQYF

j_gene: TRBJ2-2
v_gene: TRBV20-1
d_gene: TRBD2
abundance: many
CDR3nt: TGCAGTGCTAGACCCGGCGGGAGCTCGGCCGGGGAGCTGTTTTTT
CDR3aa: CSARPGGSSAGELFF

j_gene: TRBJ2-5
v_gene: TRBV29-1
d_gene: NA
abundance: many
CDR3nt: TGCAGCGTTGCGGATGTTCTGGAGACCCAGTACTTC
CDR3aa: CSVADVLETQYF

j_gene: TRBJ1-6
v_gene: TRBV27
d_gene: NA
abundance: NA
CDR3nt: TGTGCCAGCCTGAAGACAGGATATAATTCACCCCTCCACTTT
CDR3aa: CASLKTGYNSPLHF

j_gene: TRBJ1-1
v_gene: TRBV29-1
d_gene: NA
abundance: NA
CDR3nt: TGCAGCGTTGGGGAAGGGACGAACACTGAAGCTTTCTTT
CDR3aa: CSVGEGTNTEAFF

j_gene: TRBJ1-2
v_gene: TRBV12-3/TRBV12-4
d_gene: NA
abundance: many
CDR3nt: TGTGCCAGCAGTTCAGGAAAAATCTATGGCTACACCTTC
CDR3aa: CASSSGKIYGYTF

j_gene: TRBJ2-7
v_gene: TRBV20-1
d_gene: TRBD2
abundance: many
CDR3nt: TGCAGTGCTAGAGCGGGACTAGCGGGGAACGAGCAGTACTTC
CDR3aa: CSARAGLAGNEQYF

j_gene: TRBJ1-1
v_gene: TRBV9
d_gene: NA
abundance: NA
CDR3nt: TGTGCCAGCCGGACTCCCACACGTGCTACTGAAGCTTTCTTT
CDR3aa: CASRTPTRATEAFF

j_gene: TRBJ1-4
v_gene: TRBV3-1
d_gene: NA
abundance: once
CDR3nt: TGTGCCAGCAGCCAAGAGTCTGAAGGGGATGAAAAACTGTTTTTT
CDR3aa: CASSQESEGDEKLFF

j_gene: TRBJ2-2
v_gene: TRBV4-1
d_gene: TRBD1
abundance: NA
CDR3nt: TGCGCCAGCAGCCAAGAATCTAGGACAGGAAACACCGGGGAGCTGTTTTTT
CDR3aa: CASSQESRTGNTGELFF

j_gene: TRBJ2-7
v_gene: TRBV28
d_gene: NA
abundance: many
CDR3nt: TGTGCCAGCAGTCCCCGGGACGGTACCTACGAGCAGTACTTC
CDR3aa: CASSPRDGTYEQYF

j_gene: TRBJ1-1
v_gene: TRBV6-5
d_gene: NA
abundance: many
CDR3nt: TGTGCCAGCAGTTACTCACCCAGTTCGTCTCTGCTCACTGAAGCTTTCTTT
CDR3aa: CASSYSPSSSLLTEAFF

j_gene: TRBJ2-3
v_gene: TRBV2
d_gene: NA
abundance: few
CDR3nt: TGTGCCAGTTCGAGACTGATGAGCACAGATACGCAGTATTTT
CDR3aa: CASSRLMSTDTQYF

j_gene: TRBJ1-1
v_gene: TRBV6-5
d_gene: NA
abundance: few
CDR3nt: TGTGCCAGCAGAGAGGGCCCTTCCCGAGCTTTCTTT
CDR3aa: CASREGPSRAFF

j_gene: TRBJ2-5
v_gene: TRBV20-1
d_gene: NA
abundance: NA
CDR3nt: TGCAGTGCTAGACTACCTCAAGAGACCCAGTACTTC
CDR3aa: CSARLPQETQYF

j_gene: TRBJ2-7
v_gene: TRBV12-3/TRBV12-4
d_gene: TRBD1
abundance: few
CDR3nt: TGTGCCAGCAGTTTAACGGGGACAGGGACCTACGAGCAGTACTTC
CDR3aa: CASSLTGTGTYEQYF

j_gene: TRBJ2-5
v_gene: TRBV19
d_gene: NA
abundance: NA
CDR3nt: TGTGCCAGCTCCCCTCCTCATAACGCAGAGCAAGAGACCCAGTACTTC
CDR3aa: CASSPPHNAEQETQYF